This paragraph covers one T cell receptor (beta chain) sequence. Seattle's cohort entered during active infection and was followed longitudinally. Source study methods: The authors estimated nucleated cell counts from reference gene primer amplification. Sequenced by immunoSEQ multiplex PCR; TCRdb stores in-frame clones only, minus some. V, J and clone size are taken as reported in that table, and D and trimming were inferred from the DNA itself. Of about 210,000 clones listed, about 82% are singletons. The source of the sample is a study of blood T cell repertoires in COVID-19. On the study more broadly: The origin of the acute and convalescent COVID-19 samples was the United States, Italy and Spain. In each case, the material was cDNA or gDNA derived from T cells, B-cell-depleted T cells, or PBMCs.

This TCR came from a man aged 55 to 70 with COVID-19, enrolled during active disease. Sequencing was performed on peripheral blood.

This CDR3 is CASSSTGVGQPEKLFF. The CDR3 DNA is TGTGCCAGCAGCTCGACAGGTGTCGGCCAACCTGAAAAACTGTTTTTT. V is TRBV7-6 and J is TRBJ1-4; D is perhaps TRBD1 (6 bases). This CDR3 is built from 16 residues. CDR1 and CDR2 from the germline V gene are SGHVS and FNYEAQ. V was cut by 4 bases and J by 7 bases, with 19 bases left in between. The whole variable domain, remainder taken from reference TRBV7-6 and TRBJ1-4, is GAGVSQSPRYKVTKRGQDVALRCDPISGHVSLYWYRQALGQGPEFLTYFNYEAQQDKSGLPNDRFSAERPEGSISTLTIQRTEQRDSAMYRCASSSTGVGQPEKLFFGSGTQLSVL.